Sequencing of this T cell receptor beta chain was carried out in a study of a mutant IDH1 vaccine in newly diagnosed glioma. Turning to the study itself: Each patient was administered eight vaccinations, scheduled in weeks 1, 3, 5, 7, 11, 15, 19 and 23. Vaccine administration was initiated 4-6 weeks following radiotherapy alone, or with temozolomide cycles. Patients previously underwent radiotherapy, temozolomide, or both, and most underwent both.

This clone was observed a handful of times. Antigen specificity is unknown. Documented time point: week 23, last vaccination. In the vaccine, a single dose held 300 ug of the mutant IDH1 20-mer peptide, along with topical imiquimod. Sequenced by immunoSEQ multiplex PCR; TCRdb stores in-frame clones only, minus some. The sample has about 38,000 clones, roughly 76% seen once. The receptor comes from a man aged 35 to 55 with glioma. The specimen was PBMCs, collected from a glioma patient whose treatment included an IDH1 peptide vaccine.

CDR3 bases: TGTGCCAGCTCACTAGGACTAGCGGCAACTCCCGGGGAGACCCAGTACTTC. Translation: CASSLGLAATPGETQYF. V and J are TRBV18 and TRBJ2-5; 10 bases fit TRBD2. The CDR3 has 17 amino acids. CDR1 KGHSH and CDR2 LQKENI come from the germline V gene. After removal of 4 bases from V and 5 bases from J, the junction contained 13 bases not matched to a gene.